The source of this T cell receptor beta chain is a study of blood T cell repertoires in COVID-19. Study background: Italy, Spain and the United States were the sources of the convalescent and acute COVID-19 samples. From T cells, B-cell-depleted T cells, or PBMCs came the material, which was cDNA or gDNA.

In the study's own analysis: Estimation of nucleated cell counts relied on the amplification of reference gene primers. The assay was immunoSEQ multiplex PCR, and TCRdb's table has in-frame clones only and misses some. V, J and clone size are those of that table, while D and trimming were read from the DNA. Of roughly 54,000 clones in the sample, 86% were seen once. The CDR3 contains 13 residues. CDR1 and CDR2 (germline): SGHTA, FQGTGA. Trimming at V came to 4 bases and at J to 6 bases, leaving 2 bases not matched to a gene. The chain has TRBV7-3 and TRBJ1-1; 10 bases are a match to TRBD1. Sequencing used peripheral blood. The sequence came from a woman aged 55-70 years with acute or convalescent COVID-19. The DNA of the CDR3 is TGTGCCAGCAGCTGGGACAGGGGAGCTGAAGCTTTCTTT. This gives the protein CASSWDRGAEAFF. Full variable domain (rest looked up from reference TRBV7-3 and TRBJ1-1): GAGVSQTPSNKVTEKGKYVELRCDPISGHTALYWYRQSLGQGPEFLIYFQGTGAADDSGLPNDRFFAVRPEGSVSTLKIQRTERGDSAVYLCASSWDRGAEAFFGQGTRLTVV.